This record covers a single T cell receptor beta chain. This record belongs to a study of blood T cell repertoires in COVID-19. Clones were read by immunoSEQ multiplex PCR, and TCRdb kept only the in-frame ones, dropping some. Of about 160,000 clones listed, 70% to 90% are singletons. V lost 1 base, J lost 3 bases, and 12 bases lay in between. There are 16 residues in the CDR3. CDR1 LGHNA and CDR2 YSLEER come from the germline V gene. The receptor's source is a woman in her forties or fifties who had recovered from COVID-19. What was sequenced was PBMCs or T cells enriched from blood (not recorded which). This sequence joins TRBV4-3 and TRBJ1-4, with unresolved D. The CDR3 loop reads CASSQGAGSANEKLFF. For the CDR3, the DNA is TGCGCCAGCAGCCAAGGCGCGGGGAGTGCTAATGAAAAACTGTTTTTT.